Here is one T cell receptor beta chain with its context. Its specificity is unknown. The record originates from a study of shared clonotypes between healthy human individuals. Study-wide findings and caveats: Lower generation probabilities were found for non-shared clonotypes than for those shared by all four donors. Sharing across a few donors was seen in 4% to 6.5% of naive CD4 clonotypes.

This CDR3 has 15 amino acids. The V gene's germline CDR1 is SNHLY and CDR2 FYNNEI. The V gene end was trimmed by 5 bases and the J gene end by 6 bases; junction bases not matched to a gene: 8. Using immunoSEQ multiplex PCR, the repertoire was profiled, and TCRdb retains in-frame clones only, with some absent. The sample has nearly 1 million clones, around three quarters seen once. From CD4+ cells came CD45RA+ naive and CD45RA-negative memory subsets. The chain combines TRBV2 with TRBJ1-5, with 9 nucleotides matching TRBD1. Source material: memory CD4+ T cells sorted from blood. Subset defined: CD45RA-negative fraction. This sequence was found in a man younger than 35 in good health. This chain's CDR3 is CASSYAGTGSQPQHF. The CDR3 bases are TGTGCCAGCAGTTACGCCGGGACAGGGAGTCAGCCCCAGCATTTT.